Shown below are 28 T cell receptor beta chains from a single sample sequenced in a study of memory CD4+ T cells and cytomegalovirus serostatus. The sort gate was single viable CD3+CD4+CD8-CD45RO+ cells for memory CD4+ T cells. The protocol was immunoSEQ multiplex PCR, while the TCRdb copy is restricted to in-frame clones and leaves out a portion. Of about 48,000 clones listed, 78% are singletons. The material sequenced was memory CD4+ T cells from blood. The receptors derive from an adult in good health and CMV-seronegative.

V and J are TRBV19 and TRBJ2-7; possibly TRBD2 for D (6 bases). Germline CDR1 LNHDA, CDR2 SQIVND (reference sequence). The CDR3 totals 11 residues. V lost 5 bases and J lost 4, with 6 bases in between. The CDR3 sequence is CASSAGYEQYF. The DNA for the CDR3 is TGTGCCAGTAGTGCGGGGTACGAGCAGTACTTC.

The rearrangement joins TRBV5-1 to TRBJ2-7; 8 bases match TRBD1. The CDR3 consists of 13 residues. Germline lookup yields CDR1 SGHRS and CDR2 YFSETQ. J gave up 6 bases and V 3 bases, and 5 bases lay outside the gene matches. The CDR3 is CASSSGQGREQYF. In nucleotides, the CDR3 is TGCGCCAGCAGCTCCGGACAGGGCCGCGAGCAGTACTTC.

The CDR3 DNA is TGTGCCAGCAGCCAAGAGACTAAGGGGCCTTCCCTGGAGACCCAGTACTTC. Translated, it gives CASSQETKGPSLETQYF. The chain carries TRBV14 and TRBJ2-5; D is possibly TRBD1 or TRBD2 (5 bases each). The CDR3 runs 17 residues. CDR1 SGHDN and CDR2 FVKESK come from the germline V gene. The V end was cut by 0 bases, the J end by 5 bases, with 19 bases between.

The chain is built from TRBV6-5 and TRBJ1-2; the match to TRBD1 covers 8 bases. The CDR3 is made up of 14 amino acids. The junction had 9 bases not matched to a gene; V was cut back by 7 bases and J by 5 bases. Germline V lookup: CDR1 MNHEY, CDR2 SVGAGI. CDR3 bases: TGTGCCAGCACCTTAGGACAGGGAGGGTATGGCTACACCTTC. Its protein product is CASTLGQGGYGYTF.

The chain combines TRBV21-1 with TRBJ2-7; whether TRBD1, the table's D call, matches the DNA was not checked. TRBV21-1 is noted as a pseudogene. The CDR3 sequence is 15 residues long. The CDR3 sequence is CASSKARDTSYEQYF. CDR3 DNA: TGTGCCAGCAGCAAAGCTCGGGACACCTCCTACGAGCAGTACTTC.

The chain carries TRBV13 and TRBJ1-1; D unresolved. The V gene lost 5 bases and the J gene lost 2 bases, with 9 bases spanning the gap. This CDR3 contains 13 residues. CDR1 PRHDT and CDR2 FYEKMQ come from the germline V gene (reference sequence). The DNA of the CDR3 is TGTGCCAGCAGCCCCCAGGATAACACTGAAGCTTTCTTT. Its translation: CASSPQDNTEAFF.

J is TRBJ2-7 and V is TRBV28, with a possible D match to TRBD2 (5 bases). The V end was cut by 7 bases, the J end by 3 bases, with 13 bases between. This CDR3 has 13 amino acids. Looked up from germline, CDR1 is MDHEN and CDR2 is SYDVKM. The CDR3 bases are TGTGCCAGCAAGCAGCGGATATACTACGAGCAGTACTTC. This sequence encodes CASKQRIYYEQYF. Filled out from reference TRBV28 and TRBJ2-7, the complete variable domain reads DVKVTQSSRYLVKRTGEKVFLECVQDMDHENMFWYRQDPGLGLRLIYFSYDVKMKEKGDIPEGYSVSREKKERFSLILESASTNQTSMYLCASKQRIYYEQYFGPGTRLTVT.

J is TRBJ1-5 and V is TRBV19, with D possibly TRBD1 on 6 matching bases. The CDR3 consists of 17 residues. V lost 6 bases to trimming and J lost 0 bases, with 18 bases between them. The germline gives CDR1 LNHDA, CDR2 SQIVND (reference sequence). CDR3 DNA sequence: TGTGCCAGTAGCCCGGGGGGGGCGGCCCTTAGCAATCAGCCCCAGCATTTT. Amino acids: CASSPGGAALSNQPQHF. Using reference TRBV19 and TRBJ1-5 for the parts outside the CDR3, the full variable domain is DGGITQSPKYLFRKEGQNVTLSCEQNLNHDAMYWYRQDPGQGLRLIYYSQIVNDFQKGDIAEGYSVSREKKESFPLTVTSAQKNPTAFYLCASSPGGAALSNQPQHFGDGTRLSIL.

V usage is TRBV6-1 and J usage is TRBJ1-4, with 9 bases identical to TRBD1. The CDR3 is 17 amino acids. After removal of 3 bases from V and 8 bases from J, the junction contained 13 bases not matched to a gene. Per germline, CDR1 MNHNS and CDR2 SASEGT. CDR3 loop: CASSDLRAGQGGEKLFF. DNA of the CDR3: TGTGCCAGCAGTGATCTTCGAGCGGGACAGGGAGGCGAAAAACTGTTTTTT.

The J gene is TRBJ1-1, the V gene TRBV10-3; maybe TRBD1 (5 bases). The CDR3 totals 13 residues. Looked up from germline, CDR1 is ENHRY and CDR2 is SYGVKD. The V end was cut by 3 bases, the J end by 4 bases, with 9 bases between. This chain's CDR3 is CAISDKGLTEAFF. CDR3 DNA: TGTGCCATCAGTGATAAGGGGCTCACTGAAGCTTTCTTT.

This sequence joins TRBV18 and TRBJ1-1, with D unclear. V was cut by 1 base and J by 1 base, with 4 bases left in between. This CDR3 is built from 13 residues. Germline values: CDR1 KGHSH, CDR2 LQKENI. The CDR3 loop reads CASSPLENTEAFF. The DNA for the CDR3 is TGTGCCAGCTCACCACTCGAGAACACTGAAGCTTTCTTT.

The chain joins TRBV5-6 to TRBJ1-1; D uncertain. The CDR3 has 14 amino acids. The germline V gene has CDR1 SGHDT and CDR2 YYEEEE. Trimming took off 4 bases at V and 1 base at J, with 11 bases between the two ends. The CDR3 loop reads CASSLPGKNTEAFF. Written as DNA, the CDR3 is TGTGCCAGCAGCCTCCCCGGGAAGAACACTGAAGCTTTCTTT.

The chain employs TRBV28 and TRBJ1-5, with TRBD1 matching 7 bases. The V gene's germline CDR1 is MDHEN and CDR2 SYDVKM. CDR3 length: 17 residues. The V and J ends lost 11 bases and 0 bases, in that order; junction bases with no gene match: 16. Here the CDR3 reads CAGNQDRGRGSNQPQHF. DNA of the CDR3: TGTGCCGGTAATCAGGATAGGGGGCGAGGTAGCAATCAGCCCCAGCATTTT.

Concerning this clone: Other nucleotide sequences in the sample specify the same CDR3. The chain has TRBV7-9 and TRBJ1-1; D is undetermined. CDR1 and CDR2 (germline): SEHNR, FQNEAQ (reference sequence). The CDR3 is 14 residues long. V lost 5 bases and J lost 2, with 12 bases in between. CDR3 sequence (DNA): TGTGCCAGCAGCCCAAGTTCAGTAAACACTGAAGCTTTCTTT. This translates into CASSPSSVNTEAFF.

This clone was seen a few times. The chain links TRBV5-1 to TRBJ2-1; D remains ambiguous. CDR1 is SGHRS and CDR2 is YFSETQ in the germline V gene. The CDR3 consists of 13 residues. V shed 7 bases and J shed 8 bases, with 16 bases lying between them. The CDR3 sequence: CASYFVTPDEQFF. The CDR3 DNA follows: TGCGCCAGCTACTTCGTTACCCCTGATGAGCAGTTCTTC.

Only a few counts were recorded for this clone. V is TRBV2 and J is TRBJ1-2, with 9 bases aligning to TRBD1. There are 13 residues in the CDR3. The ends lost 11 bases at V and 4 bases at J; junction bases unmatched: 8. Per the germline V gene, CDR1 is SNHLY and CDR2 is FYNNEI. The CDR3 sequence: CAGDPDRGYGYTF. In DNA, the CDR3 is TGTGCCGGGGACCCGGACAGGGGCTATGGCTACACCTTC.

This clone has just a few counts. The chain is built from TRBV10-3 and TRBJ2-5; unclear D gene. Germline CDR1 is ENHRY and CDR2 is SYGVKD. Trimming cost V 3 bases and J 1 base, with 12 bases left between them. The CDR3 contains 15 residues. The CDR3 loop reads CAISDFGGAQETQYF. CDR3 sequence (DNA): TGTGCCATCAGTGATTTTGGCGGTGCCCAAGAGACCCAGTACTTC.

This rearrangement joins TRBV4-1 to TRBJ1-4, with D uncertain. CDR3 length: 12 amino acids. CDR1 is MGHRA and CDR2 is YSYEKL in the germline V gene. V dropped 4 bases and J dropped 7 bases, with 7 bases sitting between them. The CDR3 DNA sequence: TGCGCCAGCAGCCGGACGGGTGAAAAACTGTTTTTT. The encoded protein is CASSRTGEKLFF.

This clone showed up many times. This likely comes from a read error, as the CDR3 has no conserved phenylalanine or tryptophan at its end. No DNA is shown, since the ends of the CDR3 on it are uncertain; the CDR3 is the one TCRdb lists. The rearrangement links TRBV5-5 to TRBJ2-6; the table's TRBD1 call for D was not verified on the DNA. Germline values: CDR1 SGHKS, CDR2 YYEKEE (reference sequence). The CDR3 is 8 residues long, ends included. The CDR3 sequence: CASSFGTV.

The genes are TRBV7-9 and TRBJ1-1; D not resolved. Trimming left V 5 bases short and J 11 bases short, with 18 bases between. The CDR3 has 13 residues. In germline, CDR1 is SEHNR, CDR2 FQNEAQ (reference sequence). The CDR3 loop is CASSQAGGSGAFF. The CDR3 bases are TGTGCCAGCAGCCAGGCGGGAGGTTCTGGGGCTTTCTTT. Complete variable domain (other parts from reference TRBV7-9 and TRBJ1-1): DTGVSQNPRHKITKRGQNVTFRCDPISEHNRLYWYRQTLGQGPEFLTYFQNEAQLEKSRLLSDRFSAERPKGSFSTLEIQRTEQGDSAMYLCASSQAGGSGAFFGQGTRLTVV.

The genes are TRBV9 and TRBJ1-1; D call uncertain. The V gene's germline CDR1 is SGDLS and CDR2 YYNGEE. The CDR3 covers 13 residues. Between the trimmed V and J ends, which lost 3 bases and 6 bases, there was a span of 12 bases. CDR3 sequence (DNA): TGTGCCAGCAGCGCCCGAACAAGGGCTGAAGCTTTCTTT. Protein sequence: CASSARTRAEAFF.

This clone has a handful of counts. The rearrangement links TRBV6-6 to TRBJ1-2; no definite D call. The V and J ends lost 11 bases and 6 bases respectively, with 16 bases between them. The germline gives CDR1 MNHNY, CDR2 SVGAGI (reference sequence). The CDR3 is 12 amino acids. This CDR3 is CASQGRLDGYTF. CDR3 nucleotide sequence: TGTGCCTCCCAAGGGCGGCTGGATGGCTACACCTTC.

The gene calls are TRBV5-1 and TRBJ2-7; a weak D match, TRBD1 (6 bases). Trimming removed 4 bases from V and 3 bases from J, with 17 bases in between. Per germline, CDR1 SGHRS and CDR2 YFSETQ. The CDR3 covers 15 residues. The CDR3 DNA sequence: TGCGCCAGCAGCCAAGTGACAGGAAGTGGCTACGAGCAGTACTTC. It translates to CASSQVTGSGYEQYF.

CDR3 in amino acids: CASRQDKSQPQHF. The DNA for the CDR3 is TGTGCCAGCAGGCAGGACAAGAGTCAGCCCCAGCATTTT. The V and J genes are TRBV6-5 and TRBJ1-5, with TRBD1 as a possible D gene (5 bases). Trimming pared 6 bases from V and 6 bases from J, leaving 12 bases between. The germline gives CDR1 MNHEY, CDR2 SVGAGI. The CDR3 loop spans 13 amino acids.

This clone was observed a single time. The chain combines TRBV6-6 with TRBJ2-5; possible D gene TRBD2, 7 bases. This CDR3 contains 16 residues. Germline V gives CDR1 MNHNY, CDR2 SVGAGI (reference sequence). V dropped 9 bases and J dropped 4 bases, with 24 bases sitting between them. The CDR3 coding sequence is TGTGCCAGTGTACCAACTCGGGGGGCGCCGGGAGAGACCCAGTACTTC. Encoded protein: CASVPTRGAPGETQYF.

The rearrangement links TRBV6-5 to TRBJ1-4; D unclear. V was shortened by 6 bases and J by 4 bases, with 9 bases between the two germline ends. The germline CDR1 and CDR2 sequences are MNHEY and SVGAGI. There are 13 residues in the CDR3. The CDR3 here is CASRPRSNEKLFF. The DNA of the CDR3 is TGTGCCAGCAGACCCCGGAGTAATGAAAAACTGTTTTTT.

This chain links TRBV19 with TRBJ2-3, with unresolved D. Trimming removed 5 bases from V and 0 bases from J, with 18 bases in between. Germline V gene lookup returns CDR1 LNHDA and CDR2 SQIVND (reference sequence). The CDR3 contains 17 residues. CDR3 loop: CASSSRWVRASTDTQYF. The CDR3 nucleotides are TGTGCCAGTAGTTCCCGGTGGGTCCGGGCCAGCACAGATACGCAGTATTTT.

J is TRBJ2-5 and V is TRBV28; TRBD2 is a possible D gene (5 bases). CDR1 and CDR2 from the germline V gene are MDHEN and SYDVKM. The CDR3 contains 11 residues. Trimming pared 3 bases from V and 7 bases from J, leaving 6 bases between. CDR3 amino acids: CASSFRGTQYF. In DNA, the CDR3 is TGTGCCAGCAGTTTTCGGGGGACCCAGTACTTC.